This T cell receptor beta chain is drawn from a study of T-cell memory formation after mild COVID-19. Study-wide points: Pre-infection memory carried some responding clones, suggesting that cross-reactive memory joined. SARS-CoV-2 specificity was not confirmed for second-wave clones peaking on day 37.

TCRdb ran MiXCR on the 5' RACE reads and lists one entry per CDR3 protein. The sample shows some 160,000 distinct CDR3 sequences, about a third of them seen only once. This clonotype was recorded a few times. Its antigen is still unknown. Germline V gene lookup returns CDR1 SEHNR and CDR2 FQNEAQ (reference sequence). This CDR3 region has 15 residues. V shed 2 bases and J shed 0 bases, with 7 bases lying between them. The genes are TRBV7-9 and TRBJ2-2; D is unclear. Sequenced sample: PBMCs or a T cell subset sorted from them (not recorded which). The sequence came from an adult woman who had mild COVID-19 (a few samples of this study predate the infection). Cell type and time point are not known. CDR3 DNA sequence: TGTGCCAGCAGCTTATCCAGCTCGAACACCGGGGAGCTGTTTTTT. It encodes CASSLSSSNTGELFF.